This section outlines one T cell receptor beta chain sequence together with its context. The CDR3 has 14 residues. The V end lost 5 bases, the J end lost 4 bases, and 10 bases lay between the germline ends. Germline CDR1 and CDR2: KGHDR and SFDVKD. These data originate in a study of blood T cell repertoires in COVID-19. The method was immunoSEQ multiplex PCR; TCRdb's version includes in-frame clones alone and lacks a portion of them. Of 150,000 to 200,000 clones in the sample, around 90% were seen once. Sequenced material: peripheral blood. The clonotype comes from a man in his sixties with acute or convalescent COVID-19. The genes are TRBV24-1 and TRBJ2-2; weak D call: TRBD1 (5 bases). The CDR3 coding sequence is TGTGCCACCAGTGGGCTCAGGGCCACCGGGGAGCTGTTTTTT. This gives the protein CATSGLRATGELFF.